This entry lists 30 T cell receptor beta chains sequenced from one sample in a study of T cell responses to AZD1222 COVID-19 vaccine (dated by TCRdb to about 2021). The sample's time point, from its label and the paper: about 28 days (+/-7) after the second vaccine dose. The library was generated by the immunoSEQ multiplex PCR assay. TCRdb re-hosts the immuneACCESS table, in-frame sequences only. Its copies lack some clones; in the studies checked, an unresolved V gene accounts for under half of them, and the cause for the rest is not known. The sample table holds approximately 130,000 clones, of which about 88% were seen once. The top ten constitute about 3% of the sample. Sequencing was performed on peripheral blood, taken 28 days after the second AZD1222 dose. Every receptor here comes from an adult who received the AZD1222 COVID-19 vaccine.

This chain uses TRBV18 with TRBJ1-3; tentative D call: TRBD1 (6 bases). Germline lookup yields CDR1 KGHSH and CDR2 LQKENI. The CDR3 loop spans 15 amino acids. The V end lost 1 base, the J end lost 3 bases, and 10 bases lay between the germline ends. This CDR3 is CASSPQGGIGNTIYF. CDR3 bases: TGTGCCAGCTCACCACAGGGGGGCATTGGAAACACCATATATTTT. The variable domain in full, with the rest retrieved from reference TRBV18 and TRBJ1-3, is NAGVMQNPRHLVRRRGQEARLRCSPMKGHSHVYWYRQLPEEGLKFMVYLQKENIIDESGMPKERFSAEFPKEGPSILRIQQVVRGDSAAYFCASSPQGGIGNTIYFGEGSWLTVV.

The table lists this clone with many counts. The J gene is TRBJ1-5, the V gene TRBV6-2 or TRBV6-3; D remains ambiguous. The CDR3 totals 17 residues. Germline values: CDR1 MNHEY, CDR2 SVGEGT. Trimming removed 2 bases from V and 3 bases from J, with 17 bases in between. In DNA, the CDR3 is TGTGCCAGCAGTTACCCGGGTAATATGGGAATCAATCAGCCCCAGCATTTT. This sequence encodes CASSYPGNMGINQPQHF.

This sequence joins TRBV9 and TRBJ1-1; 7 positions match TRBD1. In germline, CDR1 is SGDLS, CDR2 YYNGEE. This CDR3 region has 14 residues. Unmatched junction bases numbered 8, after V lost 3 bases and J lost 6 bases. DNA for the CDR3: TGTGCCAGCAGCGCGGGGACAGAAAGAGCTGAAGCTTTCTTT. Translated, it gives CASSAGTERAEAFF.

The rearrangement joins TRBV27 to TRBJ2-7; D is uncertain. Trimming shortened V by 2 bases and J by 0 bases, and 11 bases separated the two germline ends. Germline CDR1 MNHEY, CDR2 SMNVEV (reference sequence). This CDR3 region has 15 residues. Written as DNA, the CDR3 is TGTGCCAGCAGTTTAGCTCACCTGAGCTCCTACGAGCAGTACTTC. Protein sequence: CASSLAHLSSYEQYF.

The CDR3 region has the DNA TGTGCCAGCAGTTTAGGCGGAAATAACTATGGCTACACCTTC. It translates to CASSLGGNNYGYTF. The V gene is TRBV27, the J gene TRBJ1-2; D ambiguous. The CDR3 contains 14 residues. Trimming removed 2 bases from V and 1 base from J, with 8 bases in between. The germline V gene encodes CDR1 MNHEY and CDR2 SMNVEV (reference sequence).

This clone was recorded a few times. The chain links TRBV6-2 or TRBV6-3 to TRBJ2-3; no clear D. This CDR3 comprises 15 residues. In germline, CDR1 is MNHEY, CDR2 SVGEGT. V was pared by 0 bases and J by 2 bases, with 9 bases between. In DNA form, the CDR3 reads TGTGCCAGCAGTTACTCCCCCGGATACACAGATACGCAGTATTTT. It encodes CASSYSPGYTDTQYF.

V usage is TRBV6-5 and J usage is TRBJ1-3; the D is unclear. Germline values: CDR1 MNHEY, CDR2 SVGAGI. With 2 bases removed from V and 0 bases from J, the gap between germline ends came to 8 bases. The CDR3 sequence is 15 residues long. This CDR3 reads CASSYGSYSGNTIYF. CDR3 in DNA: TGTGCCAGCAGTTACGGGAGCTACTCTGGAAACACCATATATTTT.

V gene TRBV29-1 combines with J gene TRBJ2-4; D is uncertain. V lost 0 bases and J 0 bases, leaving 6 bases between the germline ends. Germline CDR1 and CDR2: SQVTM and ANQGSEA. The CDR3 runs to 14 residues. This CDR3 reads CSVEDSLAKNIQYF. The CDR3 region has the DNA TGCAGCGTTGAAGACAGTCTAGCCAAAAACATTCAGTACTTC.

This clone appeared once. The chain is built from TRBV7-9 and TRBJ2-7, with a weak D call TRBD1 (6 bases). Germline assignment: CDR1 SEHNR and CDR2 FQNEAQ (reference sequence). Trimming pared 3 bases from V and 8 bases from J, leaving 17 bases between. CDR3 length: 14 residues. The CDR3 loop is CASSFEPQGWKQYF. CDR3 bases: TGTGCCAGCAGCTTTGAACCACAGGGTTGGAAGCAGTACTTC.

The chain uses TRBV4-1 and TRBJ1-2; D not certain. Germline V gives CDR1 MGHRA, CDR2 YSYEKL. Trimming left V 3 bases short and J 0 bases short, with 11 bases between. The CDR3 spans 15 residues. The CDR3: CASSQRITANYGYTF. CDR3 bases: TGCGCCAGCAGCCAGCGTATAACAGCTAACTATGGCTACACCTTC.

The chain links TRBV27 to TRBJ1-6; TRBD1 is a possible D gene (6 bases). Trimming took off 0 bases at V and 9 bases at J, with 15 bases between the two ends. Germline V lookup: CDR1 MNHEY, CDR2 SMNVEV (reference sequence). The CDR3 has 16 residues. The CDR3 is CASSLSLQGNGSPLHF. The CDR3, as DNA: TGTGCCAGCAGTTTATCCCTTCAGGGGAATGGTTCACCCCTCCACTTT.

The gene calls are TRBV29-1 and TRBJ1-2; perhaps TRBD1 as D (5 bases). Germline CDR1 and CDR2: SQVTM and ANQGSEA. Trimming left V 2 bases short and J 3 bases short, with 10 bases between. This CDR3 is built from 13 residues. CDR3 nucleotides: TGCAGCGTTGAAACTGGGGACCACTATGGCTACACCTTC. It codes for CSVETGDHYGYTF.

The V and J genes are TRBV7-2 and TRBJ2-3; D possibly corresponds to TRBD1 (5 bases). V lost 5 bases to trimming and J lost 4 bases, with 10 bases between them. The CDR3 is made up of 13 amino acids. CDR1 is SGHTA and CDR2 is FQGNSA in the germline V gene. CDR3 coding DNA: TGTGCCAGCAGCGAATGGGGCCCAGATACGCAGTATTTT. Translating gives CASSEWGPDTQYF.

The chain has TRBV5-1 and TRBJ1-5; no reliable D call. From germline, CDR1 is SGHRS and CDR2 YFSETQ. The V gene lost 0 bases and the J gene lost 6 bases, with 4 bases spanning the gap. This CDR3 has 12 residues. The DNA for the CDR3 is TGCGCCAGCAGCTTGGAGGGTCAGCCCCAGCATTTT. Protein sequence: CASSLEGQPQHF.

The chain has TRBV6-5 and TRBJ1-1, with 9 bases identical to TRBD1. J gave up 6 bases and V 6 bases, and 8 bases lay outside the gene matches. The CDR3 length is 14 residues. Germline CDR1 and CDR2: MNHEY and SVGAGI. Written as DNA, the CDR3 is TGTGCCAGCAGGGGACAGGGAGATAGAGCTGAAGCTTTCTTT. Amino acid sequence: CASRGQGDRAEAFF.

The chain carries TRBV9 and TRBJ2-1, with 9 bases lining up with TRBD2. V shed 4 bases, J shed 10 bases, and the junction held 6 bases outside the gene matches. CDR1 is SGDLS, CDR2 YYNGEE, per germline. CDR3 length: 13 residues. The CDR3 here is CASSSGRGGEQFF. The CDR3 DNA is TGTGCCAGCAGCTCCGGGCGGGGGGGCGAGCAGTTCTTC.

The chain's CDR3 is CASSAPGRRMSYEQYF. DNA of the CDR3: TGTGCCAGCAGCGCGCCGGGACGTCGGATGTCCTACGAGCAGTACTTC. V usage is TRBV5-4 and J usage is TRBJ2-7; D is perhaps TRBD1 or TRBD2 (5 bases each). The germline V gene encodes CDR1 SGHNT and CDR2 YYREEE (reference sequence). The V end was cut by 4 bases, the J end by 1 base, with 18 bases between. The CDR3 is 16 residues long.

The V and J genes are TRBV18 and TRBJ1-1; 7 positions agree with TRBD1. CDR1 is KGHSH, CDR2 LQKENI, per germline. J was trimmed by 0 bases and V by 1 base; bases with no gene match: 5. This CDR3 spans 16 amino acids. CDR3 sequence (DNA): TGTGCCAGCTCACCACAGGGGGCTGGCATGAACACTGAAGCTTTCTTT. Its translation: CASSPQGAGMNTEAFF.

The rearrangement links TRBV19 to TRBJ1-1, with 7 bases lining up with TRBD1. CDR3 length equals 15 residues. V shed 1 base and J 1 base; nucleotides not matched to a gene: 3. CDR1 is LNHDA and CDR2 is SQIVND in the germline V gene (reference sequence). The CDR3 protein is CASSIVTGANTEAFF. Here the CDR3 DNA reads TGTGCCAGTAGTATAGTTACAGGGGCGAACACTGAAGCTTTCTTT. Using reference TRBV19 and TRBJ1-1 for the parts outside the CDR3, the full variable domain is DGGITQSPKYLFRKEGQNVTLSCEQNLNHDAMYWYRQDPGQGLRLIYYSQIVNDFQKGDIAEGYSVSREKKESFPLTVTSAQKNPTAFYLCASSIVTGANTEAFFGQGTRLTVV.

Only one count was recorded for this clone. The chain employs TRBV6-5 and TRBJ2-7; a weak D match, TRBD1 (6 bases). Germline lookup yields CDR1 MNHEY and CDR2 SVGAGI. Trimming left V 8 bases short and J 0 bases short, with 8 bases between. This CDR3 has 12 amino acids. CDR3 amino acids: CASRDTSYEQYF. Written as DNA, the CDR3 is TGTGCCAGCCGGGACACCTCCTACGAGCAGTACTTC.

The rearrangement uses TRBV5-1 and TRBJ2-2; D unresolved. The germline V gene encodes CDR1 SGHRS and CDR2 YFSETQ. V lost 0 bases, J lost 0 bases, and 6 bases lay in between. The CDR3 is 15 residues long. The CDR3 is CASSLVQTNTGELFF. CDR3 bases: TGCGCCAGCAGCTTGGTACAGACGAACACCGGGGAGCTGTTTTTT. Variable domain in full (rest from reference TRBV5-1 and TRBJ2-2): KAGVTQTPRYLIKTRGQQVTLSCSPISGHRSVSWYQQTPGQGLQFLFEYFSETQRNKGNFPGRFSGRQFSNSRSEMNVSTLELGDSALYLCASSLVQTNTGELFFGEGSRLTVL.

This chain links TRBV4-1 with TRBJ2-7, with 7 positions matching TRBD1. Trimming cost V 1 base and J 3 bases; bases outside gene matches: 3. The CDR3 covers 14 residues. Germline V gives CDR1 MGHRA, CDR2 YSYEKL. CDR3 residues: CASSQGQGDYEQYF. The CDR3 coding sequence is TGCGCCAGCAGCCAAGGTCAGGGGGACTACGAGCAGTACTTC.

The V and J genes are TRBV6-5 and TRBJ2-2; TRBD2 is a possible D gene (5 bases). Germline CDR1 MNHEY, CDR2 SVGAGI. V lost 2 bases to trimming and J lost 6 bases, with 7 bases between them. The CDR3 has 13 residues. This CDR3 is CASSYGRAGELFF. The CDR3 DNA reads TGTGCCAGCAGTTACGGGCGGGCCGGGGAGCTGTTTTTT.

This chain joins TRBV27 and TRBJ2-7; the D is unclear. Germline V gene sequence: CDR1 MNHEY, CDR2 SMNVEV (reference sequence). The CDR3 spans 13 residues. Trimming removed 4 bases at V and 0 bases at J, with 7 bases between. The CDR3 loop reads CASSSDNSYEQYF. The CDR3 DNA sequence: TGTGCCAGCAGTTCTGACAACTCCTACGAGCAGTACTTC.

The rearrangement joins TRBV9 to TRBJ2-3, with TRBD1 as a possible D gene (5 bases). Trimming took off 0 bases at V and 5 bases at J, with 10 bases between the two ends. There are 14 residues in the CDR3. Germline V gives CDR1 SGDLS, CDR2 YYNGEE. The DNA for the CDR3 is TGTGCCAGCAGCGTAGGGGGCAGTCAAGATACGCAGTATTTT. Translation gives CASSVGGSQDTQYF.

The J gene is TRBJ1-1, the V gene TRBV4-3; 7 positions match TRBD1. CDR3 length equals 16 residues. The V and J ends lost 0 bases and 4 bases, in that order; junction bases with no gene match: 8. CDR1 is LGHNA and CDR2 is YSLEER in the germline V gene. The CDR3 spells CASSQEKGQGGTEAFF. The CDR3 bases are TGCGCCAGCAGCCAAGAGAAAGGCCAGGGGGGCACTGAAGCTTTCTTT.

A single count supports this clone. The rearrangement links TRBV10-3 to TRBJ1-3, with 7 nucleotides matching TRBD1. This CDR3 spans 14 amino acids. Germline V gene sequence: CDR1 ENHRY, CDR2 SYGVKD. V gave up 10 bases and J gave up 4 bases; unmatched junction bases: 10. CDR3 protein: CATDTGTVGNTIYF. CDR3 nucleotide sequence: TGTGCCACCGATACCGGGACAGTAGGAAACACCATATATTTT.

The J gene is TRBJ2-5, the V gene TRBV4-1, with 12 bases aligning to TRBD2. V lost 3 bases, J lost 2 bases, and 4 bases stayed unmatched. The CDR3 totals 16 residues. Looked up from germline, CDR1 is MGHRA and CDR2 is YSYEKL. The chain's CDR3 is CASSQTSGGAQETQYF. The CDR3 DNA follows: TGCGCCAGCAGCCAGACTAGCGGGGGAGCTCAAGAGACCCAGTACTTC.

J is TRBJ2-7 and V is TRBV28; TRBD1 matches at 12 bases. The germline V gene encodes CDR1 MDHEN and CDR2 SYDVKM. V shed 5 bases and J 4 bases; nucleotides not matched to a gene: 6. The CDR3 loop spans 15 amino acids. CDR3 region: CASSQPGQGAYEQYF. CDR3 DNA sequence: TGTGCCAGCAGTCAACCGGGACAGGGGGCTTACGAGCAGTACTTC.

This chain joins TRBV4-3 and TRBJ1-2; weak D call: TRBD1 (5 bases). V was trimmed by 3 bases and J by 0 bases, leaving 11 bases between them. This CDR3 is 15 amino acids long. CDR1 and CDR2 (germline): LGHNA, YSLEER. CDR3 DNA: TGCGCCAGCAGCCAGTCGGGGCCAGCTAACTATGGCTACACCTTC. It encodes CASSQSGPANYGYTF.